This T cell receptor beta chain comes out of a study of cytomegalovirus exposure and HLA in healthy donors. 13 Jbeta primers and 60 Vbeta primers were used for the PCR. The table came from immunoSEQ multiplex PCR; TCRdb's copy has only in-frame clones and leaves some out. The sample has 120,000 or so clones; roughly 86% are singletons. CDR1 SEHNR and CDR2 FQNEAQ come from the germline V gene (reference sequence). The V end was cut by 6 bases, the J end by 6 bases, with 11 bases between. The CDR3 sequence is 12 residues long. Material: PBMCs. The sequence derives from a man aged 18-30 years in good health and CMV-seronegative. V gene TRBV7-9 combines with J gene TRBJ1-2, with D perhaps matching TRBD1 (5 bases). The CDR3, as DNA: TGTGCCAGCAGGCCAGGGTACCATGGCTACACCTTC. Amino acid sequence: CASRPGYHGYTF.